The clone carrying this T cell receptor beta chain was detected many times. Antigen: not known. The making of cDNA relied on 5'RACE with 10-nucleotide random UMIs. MiXCR was run by TCRdb on the 5' RACE reads, yielding one entry per CDR3 protein. The repertoire holds about 18,000 distinct CDR3 sequences, with under 4% as singletons. The sample belongs to a study of neurological immune-mediated disorders. Study-level findings and limits: Among expanded clones, no CDR3 amino acid sequences were shared across subjects, a pattern suggesting private repertoires in all groups.

Germline loops: CDR1 SQVTM, CDR2 ANQGSEA. CDR3 length equals 15 residues. Trimming took 3 bases from V and 4 from J; bases not matched to a gene: 6. Libraries from sorted cells used 900,000 to 1,000,000 T cells (CD4+ or CD8+). Sequenced material: CD8+ T cells from blood. The sequence derives from a woman aged 40 to 50 in good health. The rearrangement links TRBV29-1 to TRBJ2-1, with 10 nucleotides matching TRBD2. The chain's CDR3 is CSVETGTSVYNEQFF. In DNA, the CDR3 is TGCAGCGTTGAGACCGGGACTAGCGTATACAATGAGCAGTTCTTC.